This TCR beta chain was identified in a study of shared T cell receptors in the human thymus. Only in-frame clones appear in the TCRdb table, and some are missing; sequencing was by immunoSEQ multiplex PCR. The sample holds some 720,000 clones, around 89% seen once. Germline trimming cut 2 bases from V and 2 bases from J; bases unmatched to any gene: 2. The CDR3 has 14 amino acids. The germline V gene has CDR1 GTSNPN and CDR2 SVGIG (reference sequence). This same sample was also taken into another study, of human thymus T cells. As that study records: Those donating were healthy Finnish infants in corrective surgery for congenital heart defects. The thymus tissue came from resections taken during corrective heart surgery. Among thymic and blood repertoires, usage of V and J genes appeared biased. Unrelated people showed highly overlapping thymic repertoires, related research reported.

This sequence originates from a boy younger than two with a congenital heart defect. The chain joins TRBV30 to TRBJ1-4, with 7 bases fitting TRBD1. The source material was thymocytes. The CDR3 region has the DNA TGTGCCTGGAGTAGACAGGGCACTAATGAAAAACTGTTTTTT. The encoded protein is CAWSRQGTNEKLFF.